This T cell receptor (beta chain) was captured by sequencing in a study of T-cell reconstitution after alpha-beta-depleted transplantation in children. This sample's TCRbeta library carried unique molecular identifier barcodes. Using its own MiXCR run on the PCR reads, TCRdb lists one record per CDR3 protein. The sample holds about 610,000 distinct CDR3 sequences, about 10% seen once. CDR3 length equals 13 residues. The germline CDR1 and CDR2 sequences are DFQATT and SNEGSKA (reference sequence). V shed 5 bases and J 8 bases; nucleotides not matched to a gene: 4. The sample here was PBMCs from the stem cell graft donor, taken from the stem cell graft. The chain joins TRBV20-1 to TRBJ1-4; 11 bases fit TRBD1. This receptor was taken from a human donor who donated a stem cell graft to a child with acute myeloid leukemia. The DNA for the CDR3 is TGCAGTGCTCCCCGGGACAGGGGGGAAAAACTGTTTTTT. This gives the protein CSAPRDRGEKLFF.